What follows are 31 T cell receptor beta chains derived from one specimen sequenced in a study of T-cell reconstitution after alpha-beta-depleted transplantation in children. TCRbeta library construction was performed incorporating unique molecular identifiers. TCRdb reprocessed the PCR reads via MiXCR and lists one record per CDR3 protein. This sample has a few hundred thousand distinct CDR3 sequences, with 9.7% found just once. Sequencing was performed on PBMCs from the stem cell graft donor, taken from the stem cell graft. The origin of the receptors is a human donor who donated a stem cell graft to a child with SCID.

The rearrangement links TRBV12-3 or TRBV12-4 to TRBJ2-7, with D perhaps matching TRBD1 or TRBD2 (5 bases each). This CDR3 region has 13 residues. V gave up 10 bases and J gave up 6 bases, with 19 bases separating them. CDR3 residues: CANSMRAGTEQYF. CDR3 in DNA: TGTGCCAACTCCATGCGTGCAGGGACCGAGCAGTACTTC.

This clonotype was seen many times. CDR3 in amino acids: CASSWAINEKLFF. The CDR3 DNA is TGTGCTTCTTCATGGGCGATTAATGAAAAACTGTTTTTT. The chain combines TRBV19 with TRBJ1-4; D unresolved. Germline CDR1 is LNHDA and CDR2 is SQIVND (reference sequence). The CDR3 covers 13 residues.

This clonotype was seen a single time. A clone one base away is much larger, so this may be a read error. The chain has TRBV7-6 and TRBJ1-2, with TRBD1 as a possible D gene (6 bases). The ends were cut back, 4 bases at V and 6 bases at J, with 24 bases in the middle. This CDR3 region has 17 residues. Per germline, CDR1 SGHVS and CDR2 FNYEAQ. The CDR3 region is CASSSLDSFVVSDGYTF. The DNA for the CDR3 is TGTGCCAGCAGCTCACTGGACAGTTTTGTAGTTTCGGATGGCTACACCTTC.

This clonotype has at least ten counts. This rearrangement joins TRBV5-1 to TRBJ1-1; D remains ambiguous. Germline CDR1 reads SGHRS; CDR2 reads YFSETQ. The CDR3 sequence is 13 residues long. Between the trimmed V and J ends, which lost 4 bases and 3 bases, there was a span of 10 bases. This CDR3 reads CASSRHGDTEAFF. DNA of the CDR3: TGCGCCAGCAGCCGACACGGGGACACTGAAGCTTTCTTT.

This clonotype was observed many times. The gene calls are TRBV2 and TRBJ2-6; tentatively, D is TRBD1 or TRBD2 (5 bases each). CDR1 and CDR2 (germline): SNHLY, FYNNEI. V lost 7 bases and J lost 0, with 13 bases in between. CDR3 length: 16 residues. DNA for the CDR3: TGTGCCAGCACCTGGGACGGTCGCTCTGGGGCCAACGTCCTGACTTTC. Its translation: CASTWDGRSGANVLTF.

This clonotype showed up many times. J is TRBJ2-3 and V is TRBV10-3; D is possibly TRBD1 (6 bases). The ends were cut back, 4 bases at V and 2 bases at J, with 19 bases in the middle. The germline V gene encodes CDR1 ENHRY and CDR2 SYGVKD. This CDR3 spans 17 amino acids. The DNA of the CDR3 is TGTGCCATCAGTGGGGTAGTGGGGGCCGCTTCCACAGATACGCAGTATTTT. Translated: CAISGVVGAASTDTQYF.

This clonotype was seen ten or more times. This chain uses TRBV28 with TRBJ1-2, with D uncertain. Germline V gives CDR1 MDHEN, CDR2 SYDVKM. The V end was cut by 6 bases, the J end by 5 bases, with 10 bases between. CDR3 length: 12 amino acids. CDR3 protein: CASSRSLYGYTF. CDR3 in DNA: TGTGCCAGCAGCCGATCCCTTTATGGCTACACCTTC.

This clonotype was counted a few times. The chain employs TRBV5-1 and TRBJ1-4, with D unresolved. Germline values: CDR1 SGHRS, CDR2 YFSETQ. Trimming removed 3 bases from V and 2 bases from J, with 5 bases in between. CDR3 length equals 13 residues. The CDR3 sequence: CASSSQTNEKLFF. CDR3 coding DNA: TGCGCCAGCAGCTCCCAGACTAATGAAAAACTGTTTTTT.

This clonotype has ten or more counts. J is TRBJ1-6 and V is TRBV7-2, with D perhaps TRBD1 (6 bases). CDR3 size: 16 residues. V lost 5 bases and J 0 bases, leaving 11 bases between the germline ends. CDR1 SGHTA and CDR2 FQGNSA come from the germline V gene. CDR3 in DNA: TGTGCCAGCAGCCCCCAGGGGAGCTCCTATAATTCACCCCTCCACTTT. This codes for CASSPQGSSYNSPLHF.

This clonotype was detected ten times or more. The chain carries TRBV2 and TRBJ2-3; possibly TRBD2 for D (7 bases). The V end lost 6 bases, the J end lost 3 bases, and 22 bases lay between the germline ends. Germline V CDR1 and CDR2: SNHLY, FYNNEI. This CDR3 comprises 17 residues. Here the CDR3 reads CASSSPELGGQTDTQYF. The CDR3 region has the DNA TGTGCCAGCAGCAGCCCCGAACTGGGGGGGCAGACAGATACGCAGTATTTT.

This clonotype was seen at least ten times. The J gene is TRBJ2-3, the V gene TRBV14; D is undetermined. Germline-derived CDR1 and CDR2 are SGHDN and FVKESK. Trimming took off 0 bases at V and 11 bases at J, with 12 bases between the two ends. The CDR3 length is 13 residues. In DNA form, the CDR3 reads TGTGCCAGCAGCCAAGAGCCGGGTGGTAAGCAGTATTTT. The encoded protein is CASSQEPGGKQYF.

This clonotype was seen ten or more times. The chain has TRBV7-2 and TRBJ2-6; D is unclear. This CDR3 has 13 amino acids. V was clipped by 2 bases and J by 5 bases, with 4 bases between them. CDR1 and CDR2 (germline): SGHTA, FQGNSA. CDR3 residues: CASSLNRANVLTF. The CDR3 DNA follows: TGTGCCAGCAGCTTAAATAGGGCCAACGTCCTGACTTTC.

The chain recombines TRBV11-2 with TRBJ1-1; D is uncertain. Per germline, CDR1 SGHAT and CDR2 FQNNGV. V lost 6 bases and J 1 base, leaving 12 bases between the germline ends. The CDR3 loop spans 14 amino acids. CDR3 sequence (DNA): TGTGCCAGCAGTCCTGCCCAGAAGAACACTGAAGCTTTCTTT. It specifies CASSPAQKNTEAFF.

This clonotype has ten or more counts. The chain has TRBV11-2 and TRBJ2-4, with D unresolved. The V and J ends lost 5 bases and 1 base respectively, with 15 bases between them. The CDR3 has 16 residues. Germline assignment: CDR1 SGHAT and CDR2 FQNNGV. The CDR3 is CASSDTLFTAKNIQYF. The CDR3 bases are TGTGCCAGCAGCGATACCCTTTTTACGGCCAAAAACATTCAGTACTTC.

The chain recombines TRBV5-1 with TRBJ2-2; unclear D gene. CDR3 length: 15 residues. CDR1 is SGHRS and CDR2 is YFSETQ in the germline V gene. Trimming pared 0 bases from V and 7 bases from J, leaving 13 bases between. In DNA form, the CDR3 reads TGCGCCAGCAGCTTGGGACTTCTCTTGGACGGGGAGCTGTTTTTT. Amino acid sequence: CASSLGLLLDGELFF.

This clonotype appeared many times. The chain joins TRBV5-1 to TRBJ2-5; D is ambiguous. The V end lost 4 bases, the J end lost 2 bases, and 9 bases lay between the germline ends. Germline assignment: CDR1 SGHRS and CDR2 YFSETQ. This CDR3 has 13 residues. CDR3 sequence (DNA): TGCGCCAGCAGCCGACAAGAACAAGAGACCCAGTACTTC. It codes for CASSRQEQETQYF.

A note on this clonotype: A much larger clone sits a single nucleotide away, making a read error possible. The CDR3 sequence: CASRQGTGYTEAFF. The CDR3 bases are TGCGCCAGCCGCCAAGGGACGGGTTACACTGAAGCTTTCTTT. V gene TRBV5-1 combines with J gene TRBJ1-1; D might be TRBD1 (5 bases). V lost 7 bases and J 3 bases, leaving 16 bases between the germline ends. CDR3 length: 14 residues. Germline V gene sequence: CDR1 SGHRS, CDR2 YFSETQ.

In its sample, this clonotype was seen many times. The chain combines TRBV7-9 with TRBJ2-5; D is unresolved. There are 17 residues in the CDR3. Germline-derived CDR1 and CDR2 are SEHNR and FQNEAQ (reference sequence). Trimming removed 2 bases at V and 0 bases at J, with 16 bases between. As DNA, the CDR3 is TGTGCCAGCAGCTTATCCGTTGGGCAGGCCTACCAAGAGACCCAGTACTTC. It yields the protein CASSLSVGQAYQETQYF.

The chain combines TRBV20-1 with TRBJ2-1, with 9 bases that match TRBD2. The CDR3 contains 12 residues. CDR1 is DFQATT, CDR2 SNEGSKA, per germline (reference sequence). CDR3 region: CSAGGGYNEQFF. The CDR3 coding sequence is TGCAGCGCGGGAGGGGGTTACAATGAGCAGTTCTTC.

This clonotype turned up a few times. This sequence joins TRBV19 and TRBJ1-1; D not certain. The germline V and J ends were trimmed by 1 base and 4 bases, with 7 bases remaining between them. The V gene's germline CDR1 is LNHDA and CDR2 SQIVND (reference sequence). The CDR3 runs to 13 residues. The CDR3 loop reads CASSIGPTTEAFF. CDR3 DNA sequence: TGTGCCAGTAGTATAGGGCCCACCACTGAAGCTTTCTTT.

The chain is built from TRBV28 and TRBJ1-1; D remains ambiguous. V dropped 6 bases and J dropped 9 bases, with 14 bases sitting between them. The CDR3 loop spans 12 amino acids. Germline CDR1 reads MDHEN; CDR2 reads SYDVKM. CDR3 in amino acids: CASSPPEGKAFF. CDR3 coding DNA: TGTGCCAGCAGCCCGCCCGAGGGTAAAGCTTTCTTT.

This clonotype came up many times. The genes are TRBV4-3 and TRBJ2-7; D unclear. CDR3 size: 14 residues. Germline V gives CDR1 LGHNA, CDR2 YSLEER. Trimming removed 0 bases from V and 2 bases from J, with 8 bases in between. DNA of the CDR3: TGCGCCAGCAGCCAAGATAGGGCAGCCTACGAGCAGTACTTC. This encodes CASSQDRAAYEQYF.

This clonotype was counted ten times or more. V and J are TRBV6-2 or TRBV6-3 and TRBJ2-5, with a tentative D call TRBD2 (5 bases). CDR3 length equals 14 residues. Trimming removed 2 bases from V and 5 bases from J, with 12 bases in between. From germline, CDR1 is MNHEY and CDR2 SVGEGT. Here the CDR3 reads CASSYGSSSETQYF. CDR3 DNA sequence: TGTGCCAGCAGTTACGGGTCTAGCTCCGAGACCCAGTACTTC.

This clonotype was seen ten or more times. This chain uses TRBV5-1 with TRBJ1-2, with D possibly being TRBD1 (5 bases). This CDR3 has 14 amino acids. The V end lost 6 bases, the J end lost 5 bases, and 17 bases lay between the germline ends. CDR1 is SGHRS, CDR2 YFSETQ, per germline. The CDR3 nucleotides are TGCGCCAGCACCCCCCGGCCGGGGGTTTATGGCTACACCTTC. As protein: CASTPRPGVYGYTF.

This clonotype was counted at least ten times. The rearrangement joins TRBV5-1 to TRBJ1-1; 8 bases agree with TRBD1. CDR1 SGHRS and CDR2 YFSETQ come from the germline V gene. J lost 1 base, V lost 4 bases, and 6 bases had no gene match. CDR3 length: 15 residues. The CDR3 DNA is TGCGCCAGCAGCCCCCCCGGGACAGGGAACACTGAAGCTTTCTTT. Its translation is CASSPPGTGNTEAFF.

This clonotype was recorded at least ten times. V gene TRBV11-2 combines with J gene TRBJ2-1; 8 bases align to TRBD2. The junction had 2 bases not matched to a gene; V was cut back by 0 bases and J by 4 bases. Per the germline V gene, CDR1 is SGHAT and CDR2 is FQNNGV. This CDR3 is built from 15 residues. The CDR3 loop reads CASSLDRGGYNEQFF. The CDR3 DNA sequence: TGTGCCAGCAGCTTAGACCGGGGGGGTTACAATGAGCAGTTCTTC.

This clonotype has a handful of counts. The chain employs TRBV27 and TRBJ1-2; TRBD1 is a possible D gene (5 bases). This CDR3 region has 15 residues. Germline CDR1 and CDR2: MNHEY and SMNVEV (reference sequence). V was clipped by 2 bases and J by 6 bases, with 16 bases between them. The DNA of the CDR3 is TGTGCCAGCAGTTTAGGTCGGGGGTGGACGGATGGCTACACCTTC. Its translation is CASSLGRGWTDGYTF.

V gene TRBV12-3 or TRBV12-4 combines with J gene TRBJ2-3; TRBD1 aligns across 8 bases. V shed 11 bases and J 2 bases; nucleotides not matched to a gene: 24. CDR3 size: 19 residues. The CDR3 DNA reads as TGTGCCTTCAGTTTAGGACAGGGCACCCTCCGCCGAATCACAGATACGCAGTATTTT. Translation: CAFSLGQGTLRRITDTQYF.

The sample holds many counts of this clonotype. J is TRBJ1-4 and V is TRBV20-1; TRBD1 aligns across 7 bases. This CDR3 comprises 15 residues. Looked up from germline, CDR1 is DFQATT and CDR2 is SNEGSKA (reference sequence). The ends lost 6 bases at V and 0 bases at J; junction bases unmatched: 7. CDR3 loop: CSAGRDSSTNEKLFF. CDR3 in DNA: TGCAGTGCCGGCCGGGACAGCTCAACTAATGAAAAACTGTTTTTT.

In its sample, this clonotype was seen many times. V and J are TRBV5-5 and TRBJ2-5, with 11 bases matching TRBD1. The CDR3 extends over 15 amino acids. Losses at the gene ends were 3 bases for V and 1 base for J; bases not matched to a gene: 2. From germline, CDR1 is SGHKS and CDR2 YYEKEE (reference sequence). Here the CDR3 reads CASSSGTGGQETQYF. The CDR3 DNA sequence: TGTGCCAGCAGCTCCGGGACAGGGGGCCAAGAGACCCAGTACTTC.

This clonotype was recorded at least ten times. V is TRBV18 and J is TRBJ1-2, with 9 nucleotides matching TRBD1. The length of the CDR3 is 17 residues. CDR1 and CDR2 (germline): KGHSH, LQKENI. Trimming took 2 bases from V and 0 from J; bases not matched to a gene: 7. The CDR3 DNA reads TGTGCCAGCTCACCAGAGCGGAGGGACAGGGCTAACTATGGCTACACCTTC. This codes for CASSPERRDRANYGYTF.